These T cell receptor beta chains were read from a single sample in a study of blood T cells in healthy people across ages. TCRdb called the 5' RACE reads again in MiXCR, with one record for every CDR3 protein. Found here are over 500,000 distinct CDR3 sequences, approximately 26% of them singletons; the top ten hold 3% to 4%. This sample also belongs to another study, concerning T cells of mothers and their children.

Sequencing was done on a sample of blood. These TCRs come from a boy between 2 and 10 years old in good health. Each CDR3 is given with its conserved first and last residue. D genes are given only for firm matches. Expanded clones are given a class, and other clones once, few, many or no size at all.

V gene: TRBV10-3
D gene: TRBD1
clone size: .
J gene: TRBJ2-4
CDR3 protein: CAISGDRGQDIQYF
CDR3 DNA: TGTGCCATCAGTGGAGACAGGGGGCAGGACATTCAGTACTTC

V gene: TRBV3-1
D gene: .
clone size: .
J gene: TRBJ1-2
CDR3 protein: CASSQGKVGTYGYTF
CDR3 DNA: TGTGCCAGCAGCCAGGGGAAGGTTGGGACCTATGGCTACACCTTC

V gene: TRBV6-6
D gene: .
clone size: .
J gene: TRBJ2-7
CDR3 protein: CASSDFPEQYF
CDR3 DNA: TGTGCCAGCTCCGATTTCCCAGAGCAGTACTTC

V gene: TRBV6-2/TRBV6-3
D gene: TRBD1
clone size: few
J gene: TRBJ2-4
CDR3 protein: CASRTGENIQYF
CDR3 DNA: TGTGCCAGCAGGACAGGGGAGAACATTCAGTACTTC

V gene: TRBV3-1
D gene: TRBD1
clone size: .
J gene: TRBJ1-1
CDR3 protein: CASSQGQGGTDAFF
CDR3 DNA: TGTGCCAGCAGCCAGGGACAGGGGGGAACTGACGCTTTCTTT

V gene: TRBV7-2
D gene: .
clone size: few
J gene: TRBJ1-1
CDR3 protein: CASSWRQANTEAFF
CDR3 DNA: TGTGCCAGCAGCTGGAGACAGGCCAACACTGAAGCTTTCTTT

V gene: TRBV20-1
D gene: .
clone size: many
J gene: TRBJ1-2
CDR3 protein: CSAPRTAGTYGYTF
CDR3 DNA: TGCAGTGCCCCTAGGACAGCCGGGACCTATGGCTACACCTTC

V gene: TRBV10-2
D gene: TRBD1
clone size: .
J gene: TRBJ1-4
CDR3 protein: CASSYAGTANEKLFF
CDR3 DNA: TGCGCCAGCAGCTACGCCGGGACAGCTAATGAAAAACTGTTTTTT

V gene: TRBV7-2
D gene: .
clone size: .
J gene: TRBJ1-4
CDR3 protein: CASSLAGIQEVFF
CDR3 DNA: TGTGCCAGCAGCTTAGCGGGGATCCAAGAGGTGTTTTTT

V gene: TRBV19
D gene: TRBD1
clone size: .
J gene: TRBJ2-7
CDR3 protein: CASSEGQGAAEQYF
CDR3 DNA: TGTGCCAGTAGTGAGGGACAGGGGGCCGCAGAGCAGTACTTC

V gene: TRBV29-1
D gene: TRBD2
clone size: .
J gene: TRBJ2-7
CDR3 protein: CSAGLVNREQYF
CDR3 DNA: TGCAGCGCAGGACTAGTTAATCGCGAGCAGTACTTC

V gene: TRBV6-1
D gene: TRBD2
clone size: .
J gene: TRBJ2-1
CDR3 protein: CASTIEASGTQSEQFF
CDR3 DNA: TGTGCCAGCACCATAGAGGCTAGCGGGACTCAAAGTGAGCAGTTCTTC

V gene: TRBV12-3/TRBV12-4
D gene: .
clone size: .
J gene: TRBJ2-4
CDR3 protein: CASSRTGTQNIQYF
CDR3 DNA: TGTGCCAGCAGTCGCACCGGGACTCAAAACATTCAGTACTTC

V gene: TRBV6-1
D gene: TRBD1
clone size: few
J gene: TRBJ2-3
CDR3 protein: CASSEPGQANTQYF
CDR3 DNA: TGTGCCAGCAGTGAGCCTGGACAGGCGAATACGCAGTATTTT

V gene: TRBV6-6
D gene: .
clone size: few
J gene: TRBJ2-5
CDR3 protein: CASRPSIGGGETQYF
CDR3 DNA: TGTGCCAGCAGACCATCTATTGGGGGTGGAGAGACCCAGTACTTC

V gene: TRBV6-1
D gene: .
clone size: .
J gene: TRBJ2-1
CDR3 protein: CASRHTEERSYNEQFF
CDR3 DNA: TGTGCCAGTCGACATACGGAGGAGCGCTCCTACAATGAGCAGTTCTTC

V gene: TRBV9
D gene: TRBD1
clone size: few
J gene: TRBJ1-2
CDR3 protein: CASSGLPTGNGYTF
CDR3 DNA: TGTGCCAGCAGCGGCCTTCCGACAGGGAATGGCTACACCTTC

V gene: TRBV12-3/TRBV12-4
D gene: TRBD1
clone size: few
J gene: TRBJ2-7
CDR3 protein: CAISGQGANEQYF
CDR3 DNA: TGTGCCATCTCGGGACAGGGGGCCAACGAGCAGTACTTC

V gene: TRBV5-1
D gene: TRBD2
clone size: few
J gene: TRBJ2-5
CDR3 protein: CASSLVSGAHQETQYF
CDR3 DNA: TGCGCCAGCAGCTTGGTTAGCGGGGCCCACCAAGAGACCCAGTACTTC

V gene: TRBV12-3/TRBV12-4
D gene: TRBD2
clone size: .
J gene: TRBJ2-1
CDR3 protein: CASSPYLAVSPNEQFF
CDR3 DNA: TGTGCCAGCAGTCCCTACCTAGCGGTGAGTCCCAATGAGCAGTTCTTC

V gene: TRBV19
D gene: TRBD1
clone size: few
J gene: TRBJ2-7
CDR3 protein: CASSPGTGRSYEQYF
CDR3 DNA: TGTGCCAGTAGTCCCGGGACAGGGCGCTCCTACGAGCAGTACTTC

V gene: TRBV7-2
D gene: TRBD2
clone size: many
J gene: TRBJ2-5
CDR3 protein: CASSLSGAQETQYF
CDR3 DNA: TGTGCCAGCAGCTTAAGCGGGGCCCAAGAGACCCAGTACTTC

V gene: TRBV6-2/TRBV6-3
D gene: .
clone size: once
J gene: TRBJ2-3
CDR3 protein: CASSESVAQYF
CDR3 DNA: TGTGCCAGCAGTGAATCTGTGGCGCAGTATTTT

V gene: TRBV10-2
D gene: TRBD1
clone size: .
J gene: TRBJ1-2
CDR3 protein: CASSLHWDRAFGYTF
CDR3 DNA: TGCGCCAGCAGTCTTCACTGGGACAGAGCCTTTGGCTACACCTTC

V gene: TRBV7-9
D gene: .
clone size: .
J gene: TRBJ2-3
CDR3 protein: CASSLVMGATDTQYF
CDR3 DNA: TGTGCCAGCAGCTTAGTGATGGGGGCCACAGATACGCAGTATTTT

V gene: TRBV18
D gene: TRBD1
clone size: few
J gene: TRBJ2-5
CDR3 protein: CASSRQRTGLGETQYF
CDR3 DNA: TGTGCCAGCTCCCGACAACGGACAGGGCTCGGAGAGACCCAGTACTTC

V gene: TRBV12-3/TRBV12-4
D gene: TRBD1
clone size: .
J gene: TRBJ2-4
CDR3 protein: CASTEDRGPKNIQYF
CDR3 DNA: TGTGCCAGCACTGAAGACAGGGGGCCCAAAAACATTCAGTACTTC

V gene: TRBV6-5
D gene: .
clone size: .
J gene: TRBJ2-7
CDR3 protein: CASSYSKGPNEQYF
CDR3 DNA: TGTGCCAGCAGTTACTCGAAGGGTCCCAACGAGCAGTACTTC

V gene: TRBV28
D gene: TRBD2
clone size: .
J gene: TRBJ2-7
CDR3 protein: CASSFGLAAYEQYF
CDR3 DNA: TGTGCCAGCAGTTTCGGGCTAGCGGCCTACGAGCAGTACTTC

V gene: TRBV29-1
D gene: TRBD2
clone size: few
J gene: TRBJ2-1
CDR3 protein: CSPRLAGGVYNEQFF
CDR3 DNA: TGCAGCCCCAGACTAGCGGGAGGCGTCTACAATGAGCAGTTCTTC

V gene: TRBV2
D gene: TRBD1
clone size: .
J gene: TRBJ2-5
CDR3 protein: CASRGTGTGETQYF
CDR3 DNA: TGTGCCAGCCGGGGGACAGGGACGGGAGAGACCCAGTACTTC